This T cell receptor beta chain was identified during a study of blood T cell repertoires in COVID-19. Profiling relied on immunoSEQ multiplex PCR, and the TCRdb table lists in-frame clones only, not all of them. The profile shows 90,000 to 120,000 clones, around 90% of them singletons. This CDR3 spans 15 amino acids. The ends were cut back, 0 bases at V and 3 bases at J, with 9 bases in the middle. Germline assignment: CDR1 LGHDT and CDR2 YNNKEL (reference sequence). The table lists this clone with a few counts. This clonotype was obtained from a woman aged 55-69 years with acute or convalescent COVID-19. The sample was peripheral blood. The rearrangement joins TRBV3-1 (or the pseudogene TRBV3-2) to TRBJ1-5, with D perhaps matching TRBD1 (5 bases). CDR3 nucleotide sequence: TGTGCCAGCAGCCAAGACAGGGCGGCCAATCAGCCCCAGCATTTT. Its protein product is CASSQDRAANQPQHF.